Listed here are 2 T cell receptor beta chains from one sample, sequenced in a study of T cell responses to AZD1222 COVID-19 vaccine. TCRdb's copy holds only in-frame clones and misses some; the assay was immunoSEQ multiplex PCR. The sample holds some 130,000 clones, over 75% seen once. Sample: peripheral blood, taken 28 days after the second dose of the MenACWY control vaccine. The receptors were gathered from an adult who received the MenACWY meningococcal vaccine as a control.

For the CDR3, the DNA is TGTGCCAGCAGTGATTTCTTAGCGGGGGGTCGCAATGAGCAGTTCTTC. It translates to CASSDFLAGGRNEQFF. The chain combines TRBV6-1 with TRBJ2-1; TRBD2 agrees at 10 bases. The J segment lost 6 bases and the V segment lost 3 bases, leaving 8 bases of the junction unmatched. Germline loops: CDR1 MNHNS, CDR2 SASEGT. The CDR3 is 16 amino acids.

The V call is TRBV7-9, the J call TRBJ2-6; perhaps D is TRBD1 or TRBD2 (6 bases each). Germline CDR1 and CDR2: SEHNR and FQNEAQ (reference sequence). Trimming removed 4 bases at V and 3 bases at J, with 13 bases between. This CDR3 is built from 16 residues. The CDR3 DNA is TGTGCCAGCAGCTCCCAAGGGGGAGGTGGGGCCAACGTCCTGACTTTC. Translating it yields CASSSQGGGGANVLTF.